These 6 T cell receptor beta chains share one sample of origin, sequenced in a study of cytomegalovirus exposure and HLA in healthy donors. Both 60 Vbeta primers and 13 Jbeta primers went into the PCR. Clones were read by immunoSEQ multiplex PCR, and TCRdb kept only the in-frame ones, dropping some. The sample has over 150,000 clones, more than 75% seen once. Sequenced sample: PBMCs. The receptors were sampled from a man aged 30 to 39 in good health and CMV-seropositive.

This chain uses TRBV4-2 with TRBJ2-7; tentative D call: TRBD1 (6 bases). This CDR3 contains 18 residues. V lost 0 bases and J lost 3, with 21 bases in between. CDR1 LGHNA and CDR2 YNFKEQ come from the germline V gene. CDR3 loop: CASSQDPPRQGRVYEQYF. In DNA form, the CDR3 reads TGTGCCAGCAGCCAAGATCCACCCCGCCAGGGGCGGGTCTACGAGCAGTACTTC.

This chain uses TRBV10-1 with TRBJ2-5; TRBD2 matches 7 bases. TRBJ2-7 explains the end of the DNA better; the J call may be wrong. The CDR3 is 14 residues long. CDR1 is WNHNN, CDR2 SYGVQD, per germline (reference sequence). This CDR3 is CASSEAGTNYEQYF. The CDR3 DNA follows: TGCGCCAGCAGTGAGGCCGGGACTAACTACGAGCAGTACTTC.

This clone was recorded a few times. This rearrangement joins TRBV5-1 to TRBJ2-3; TRBD2 matches 12 bases. V lost 0 bases and J lost 4; bases outside the gene matches: 0. Germline V gives CDR1 SGHRS, CDR2 YFSETQ. The CDR3 runs to 15 residues. The CDR3 DNA is TGCGCCAGCAGCTTGGGACTAGCGGGAGCAGATACGCAGTATTTT. This encodes CASSLGLAGADTQYF.

This clone occurred a few times. The chain employs TRBV4-2 and TRBJ2-2; D may be TRBD2 (7 bases). The CDR3 runs to 15 residues. The ends were cut back, 4 bases at V and 4 bases at J, with 13 bases in the middle. CDR1 LGHNA and CDR2 YNFKEQ come from the germline V gene. DNA for the CDR3: TGTGCCAGCAGCCCCTGGGGGGGCAGCACCGGGGAGCTGTTTTTT. This gives the protein CASSPWGGSTGELFF.

The genes are TRBV5-1 and TRBJ1-3, with D possibly matching TRBD1 (5 bases). The CDR3 has 15 amino acids. Germline-derived CDR1 and CDR2 are SGHRS and YFSETQ. Trimming cost V 5 bases and J 1 base, with 13 bases left between them. The CDR3 coding sequence is TGCGCCAGCAGTCAGGGTAACCCTTCTGGAAACACCATATATTTT. Protein product: CASSQGNPSGNTIYF.

The V gene is TRBV7-2, the J gene TRBJ1-1; 7 nucleotides align to TRBD1. The CDR3 consists of 14 residues. The junction had 7 bases not matched to a gene; V was cut back by 6 bases and J by 3 bases. The germline CDR1 and CDR2 sequences are SGHTA and FQGNSA. The CDR3 sequence: CASRDRAYDTEAFF. The CDR3 DNA reads TGTGCCAGCAGAGACAGGGCGTACGACACTGAAGCTTTCTTT.